Following are 22 T cell receptor beta chains from one sample sequenced in a study of blood T cell repertoires in COVID-19. Here immunoSEQ multiplex PCR was the method, and the copy in TCRdb shows in-frame clones only, minus some. The table lists some 150,000 clones, about 79% of them singletons, with roughly 15% in the top ten. The material sequenced was PBMCs or T cells enriched from blood (not recorded which). These receptors were obtained from a man in his forties or fifties who had recovered from COVID-19.

This chain connects TRBV30 to TRBJ2-7; 9 bases are a match to TRBD2. Germline lookup yields CDR1 GTSNPN and CDR2 SVGIG (reference sequence). The CDR3 is made up of 14 amino acids. V lost 5 bases, J lost 4 bases, and 9 bases stayed unmatched. CDR3 residues: CAWGTAGGPYEQYF. The CDR3 nucleotides read TGTGCCTGGGGGACGGCGGGGGGGCCTTACGAGCAGTACTTC.

This clone came up a few times. This chain links TRBV3-1 (or the pseudogene TRBV3-2) with TRBJ1-2, with D perhaps matching TRBD1 (6 bases). The CDR3 totals 18 residues. V lost 2 bases, J lost 4 bases, and 23 bases lay in between. Germline CDR1 is LGHDT and CDR2 is YNNKEL (reference sequence). CDR3 bases: TGTGCCAGCAGCCAACTGTCCCTTCGCGGGGGCGCGAGCTATGGCTACACCTTC. Its protein product is CASSQLSLRGGASYGYTF.

The V and J genes are TRBV6-5 and TRBJ1-1; TRBD1 is a possible D gene (5 bases). Per germline, CDR1 MNHEY and CDR2 SVGAGI. This CDR3 region has 14 residues. Trimming removed 5 bases from V and 0 bases from J, with 10 bases in between. CDR3 in amino acids: CASSQRQLNTEAFF. Here the CDR3 DNA reads TGTGCCAGCAGTCAAAGACAGCTGAACACTGAAGCTTTCTTT.

The V and J genes are TRBV5-1 and TRBJ1-2; a possible D gene is TRBD1 (5 bases). Germline CDR1 and CDR2: SGHRS and YFSETQ. The CDR3 is 15 residues long. V lost 0 bases and J lost 2, with 11 bases in between. The CDR3 loop reads CASSLDTGINYGYTF. CDR3 bases: TGCGCCAGCAGCTTGGACACAGGAATCAACTATGGCTACACCTTC.

The V call is TRBV3-1 (or the pseudogene TRBV3-2), the J call TRBJ2-7; 14 positions match TRBD2. With V trimmed by 2 bases and J by 2 bases, 8 bases remained unmatched. The CDR3 extends over 18 amino acids. CDR1 is LGHDT and CDR2 is YNNKEL in the germline V gene (reference sequence). The CDR3 DNA is TGTGCCAGCAGCCAAAAGACTAGCGGGGGGGCCTGGGCCTACGAGCAGTACTTC. This translates into CASSQKTSGGAWAYEQYF.

The genes are TRBV7-2 and TRBJ1-5; TRBD1 might be the D (5 bases). The CDR3 covers 15 residues. V gave up 4 bases and J gave up 8 bases, with 18 bases separating them. In germline, CDR1 is SGHTA, CDR2 FQGNSA. In DNA, the CDR3 is TGTGCCAGCAGCTCCACTCGCGGGGGAGCGAAGCCCCAGCATTTT. Protein sequence: CASSSTRGGAKPQHF. Full variable domain (outside the CDR3, taken from reference TRBV7-2 and TRBJ1-5): GAGVSQSPSNKVTEKGKDVELRCDPISGHTALYWYRQSLGQGLEFLIYFQGNSAPDKSGLPSDRFSAERTGGSVSTLTIQRTQQEDSAVYLCASSSTRGGAKPQHFGDGTRLSIL.

The rearrangement uses TRBV2 and TRBJ1-1, with 9 bases lining up with TRBD1. The V gene end was trimmed by 7 bases and the J gene end by 0 bases; junction bases not matched to a gene: 9. Germline V gene sequence: CDR1 SNHLY, CDR2 FYNNEI. The CDR3 totals 16 residues. The CDR3, as DNA: TGTGCCAGCACCCGTAGGGGACAGGGACTGAACACTGAAGCTTTCTTT. This translates into CASTRRGQGLNTEAFF.

V usage is TRBV30 and J usage is TRBJ2-3; D might be TRBD2 (6 bases). V was shortened by 1 base and J by 2 bases, with 13 bases between the two germline ends. The CDR3 has 15 residues. Germline V CDR1 and CDR2: GTSNPN, SVGIG (reference sequence). CDR3 amino acids: CAWSAGRGYTDTQYF. The CDR3 DNA follows: TGTGCCTGGAGTGCGGGGCGGGGCTACACAGATACGCAGTATTTT. The full variable domain, completed using reference TRBV30 and TRBJ2-3, is SQTIHQWPATLVQPVGSPLSLECTVEGTSNPNLYWYRQAAGRGLQLLFYSVGIGQISSEVPQNLSASRPQDRQFILSSKKLLLSDSGFYLCAWSAGRGYTDTQYFGPGTRLTVL.

This clone is a singleton in its sample. The chain has TRBV10-3 and TRBJ2-6, with a possible D match to TRBD2 (6 bases). This CDR3 has 19 amino acids. In germline, CDR1 is ENHRY, CDR2 SYGVKD. Trimming pared 5 bases from V and 0 bases from J, leaving 20 bases between. Here the CDR3 reads CAISPQGGGLVSGANVLTF. CDR3 DNA: TGTGCCATCAGTCCCCAGGGTGGAGGGTTAGTCTCTGGGGCCAACGTCCTGACTTTC.

The genes are TRBV4-1 and TRBJ2-3; tentatively, D is TRBD1 (6 bases). Trimming took 3 bases from V and 6 from J, leaving 16 bases between them. This CDR3 is built from 15 residues. Germline V lookup: CDR1 MGHRA, CDR2 YSYEKL. CDR3 region: CASSHIRGRGDTQYF. The CDR3 DNA sequence: TGCGCCAGCAGCCACATAAGGGGCAGGGGTGATACGCAGTATTTT.

The chain links TRBV19 to TRBJ1-1, with D perhaps matching TRBD1 (6 bases). Germline lookup yields CDR1 LNHDA and CDR2 SQIVND (reference sequence). CDR3 size: 13 residues. The V end lost 6 bases, the J end lost 7 bases, and 15 bases lay between the germline ends. The chain's CDR3 is CASSQQGRDEAFF. The CDR3 DNA reads as TGTGCCAGTAGCCAGCAGGGGCGCGATGAAGCTTTCTTT. The variable domain in full, with the rest retrieved from reference TRBV19 and TRBJ1-1, is DGGITQSPKYLFRKEGQNVTLSCEQNLNHDAMYWYRQDPGQGLRLIYYSQIVNDFQKGDIAEGYSVSREKKESFPLTVTSAQKNPTAFYLCASSQQGRDEAFFGQGTRLTVV.

V is TRBV6-5 and J is TRBJ2-1, with D maybe TRBD2 (7 bases). This CDR3 has 12 residues. Trimming pared 6 bases from V and 8 bases from J, leaving 11 bases between. Germline loops: CDR1 MNHEY, CDR2 SVGAGI. The CDR3 loop is CASRTGGDEQFF. The DNA for the CDR3 is TGTGCCAGCAGGACGGGGGGCGATGAGCAGTTCTTC.

This chain joins TRBV6-5 and TRBJ1-4, with a tentative D call TRBD1 (6 bases). Germline CDR1 reads MNHEY; CDR2 reads SVGAGI. With 7 bases removed from V and 3 bases from J, the gap between germline ends came to 12 bases. The CDR3 contains 14 residues. CDR3 nucleotides: TGTGCCAGCAAGGCAGGGGTTCCTAATGAAAAACTGTTTTTT. Its protein is CASKAGVPNEKLFF.

This clone has more than one count but fewer than ten. The chain is built from TRBV7-8 and TRBJ1-5, with 9 bases aligning to TRBD1. The CDR3 has 19 amino acids. Per germline, CDR1 SGHVS and CDR2 FQNEAQ. V gave up 2 bases and J gave up 2 bases; unmatched junction bases: 13. The DNA for the CDR3 is TGTGCCAGCAGCTTAAACGCCGGGACAGGGCTCGTTGGCAATCAGCCCCAGCATTTT. The encoded protein is CASSLNAGTGLVGNQPQHF.

The V and J genes are TRBV13 and TRBJ1-1; D is possibly TRBD1 (5 bases). Trimming cost V 5 bases and J 1 base, with 14 bases left between them. The CDR3 consists of 15 residues. Per germline, CDR1 PRHDT and CDR2 FYEKMQ (reference sequence). The CDR3 nucleotides are TGTGCCAGCAGCGCTACCGGGGGGTCGAACACTGAAGCTTTCTTT. This translates into CASSATGGSNTEAFF.

This clone was seen once. The V and J genes are TRBV7-2 and TRBJ2-2; D possibly corresponds to TRBD2 (5 bases). The CDR3 is 14 residues long. The germline V and J ends were trimmed by 3 bases and 2 bases, with 7 bases remaining between them. The germline V gene encodes CDR1 SGHTA and CDR2 FQGNSA. The CDR3 sequence: CASSLDFNTGELFF. The DNA for the CDR3 is TGTGCCAGCAGCTTGGACTTTAACACCGGGGAGCTGTTTTTT.

The chain recombines TRBV5-1 with TRBJ1-2; 10 bases are a match to TRBD1. Per the germline V gene, CDR1 is SGHRS and CDR2 is YFSETQ. Trimming removed 5 bases from V and 6 bases from J; junction bases left unmatched: 4. This CDR3 has 13 amino acids. The CDR3 protein is CASRTGQGNGYTF. Written as DNA, the CDR3 is TGCGCCAGCAGAACGGGACAGGGGAATGGCTACACCTTC.

V gene TRBV30 combines with J gene TRBJ1-5; D perhaps matches TRBD1 (5 bases). CDR1 and CDR2 from the germline V gene are GTSNPN and SVGIG (reference sequence). V was cut by 1 base and J by 4 bases, with 11 bases left in between. The CDR3 is made up of 14 amino acids. CDR3 nucleotide sequence: TGTGCCTGGAGTGGGCAGGGAAGAAATCAGCCCCAGCATTTT. Its protein is CAWSGQGRNQPQHF.

The chain employs TRBV9 and TRBJ1-2; 9 positions match TRBD1. Germline CDR1 and CDR2: SGDLS and YYNGEE. Unmatched junction bases numbered 6, after V lost 2 bases and J lost 1 base. The CDR3 spans 16 residues. For the CDR3, the DNA is TGTGCCAGCAGCGTTCACAGGGGGCAGTATAACTATGGCTACACCTTC. Translation: CASSVHRGQYNYGYTF. Full variable domain (outside the CDR3, taken from reference TRBV9 and TRBJ1-2): DSGVTQTPKHLITATGQRVTLRCSPRSGDLSVYWYQQSLDQGLQFLIQYYNGEERAKGNILERFSAQQFPDLHSELNLSSLELGDSALYFCASSVHRGQYNYGYTFGSGTRLTVV.

The chain carries TRBV11-2 and TRBJ2-5; 7 bases agree with TRBD2. This CDR3 spans 15 amino acids. The J segment lost 7 bases and the V segment lost 5 bases, leaving 13 bases of the junction unmatched. Germline-derived CDR1 and CDR2 are SGHAT and FQNNGV. The CDR3 here is CASSTPRTSRGTQYF. The CDR3 DNA sequence: TGTGCCAGCAGCACCCCCCGGACTAGTAGGGGGACCCAGTACTTC.

The V gene is TRBV5-8, the J gene TRBJ1-2; D remains ambiguous. The germline V gene encodes CDR1 SGHTS and CDR2 YDEGEE. The V gene lost 0 bases and the J gene lost 0 bases, with 12 bases spanning the gap. CDR3 length: 16 residues. The CDR3 coding sequence is TGTGCCAGCAGCTTGGCCCTGACGGAGCCTAACTATGGCTACACCTTC. This sequence encodes CASSLALTEPNYGYTF.

This clone was detected only once. The chain joins TRBV18 to TRBJ2-7; D possibly corresponds to TRBD1 (5 bases). This CDR3 is built from 12 residues. Germline V gene data show CDR1 as KGHSH and CDR2 as LQKENI. Trimming shortened V by 1 base and J by 5 bases, and 6 bases separated the two germline ends. CDR3 DNA sequence: TGTGCCAGCTCACCACTAGGGGACGAGCAGTACTTC. Translated: CASSPLGDEQYF.